This is a list of T cell receptor beta chains from one sample in a study of cytomegalovirus exposure and HLA in healthy donors. Using immunoSEQ multiplex PCR, the repertoire was profiled, and TCRdb retains in-frame clones only, with some absent. The data hold about 110,000 clones, with about 87% observed a single time. Sequenced sample: PBMCs. These receptors all stem from a woman between 18 and 30 years old in good health and CMV-seropositive. Both conserved end residues are part of each CDR3. Each record gives: CDR3 DNA, CDR3 protein, D gene, V gene, J gene, clone size. The D gene is left open where the match is weak. Clone sizes are given selectively: once, few, many, or a class where the clone is expanded.

TGTGCCAGCAGCGAGGGCGGAGCTAACTATGGCTACACCTTC	CASSEGGANYGYTF	.	TRBV6-5	TRBJ1-2	.
TGTGCCATCAGTGTTGGGACAGGGGTTACTGAAGCTTTCTTT	CAISVGTGVTEAFF	TRBD1	TRBV10-3	TRBJ1-1	.
TGTGCCAGCAGTGTGCTGCCCGGGGTCCAAGAGACCCAGTACTTC	CASSVLPGVQETQYF	.	TRBV2	TRBJ2-5	.
TGTGCCAGCAGTTCCAGGGGATTGAACACTGAAGCTTTCTTT	CASSSRGLNTEAFF	.	TRBV27	TRBJ1-1	.
TGTGCCAGCATCCTAGAGGAGCGATATAATTCACCCCTCCACTTT	CASILEERYNSPLHF	.	TRBV7-2	TRBJ1-6	.
TGTGCCAGCAGCCAGATAGGACAGGTCGCGCCCGAGACCCAGTACTTC	CASSQIGQVAPETQYF	TRBD1	TRBV28	TRBJ2-5	once
TGTGTGGCGGGGGGCGGGTACGAGCAGTACTTC	CVAGGGYEQYF	TRBD2	TRBV6-1	TRBJ2-7	.
TGTGCCAGCGCTGGACAGGGAACCTACGAGCAGTACTTC	CASAGQGTYEQYF	TRBD1	TRBV7-9	TRBJ2-7	.
TGTGCCAGCAGTTTTTTGAAGGAGCGTTCCTACGAGCAGTACTTC	CASSFLKERSYEQYF	.	TRBV28	TRBJ2-7	.
TGTGCCAGCAGTGGGATGGCACAGCAGACCCAGTACTTC	CASSGMAQQTQYF	.	TRBV2	TRBJ2-5	.
TGTGCCAGCAGCCGGGGACAGACCCAAGAGACCCAGTACTTC	CASSRGQTQETQYF	TRBD1	TRBV5-6	TRBJ2-5	.
TGTGCCAGCAGCTTGGTTTCCGGCGGGGGGACCGCAGATACGCAGTATTTT	CASSLVSGGGTADTQYF	TRBD2	TRBV5-6	TRBJ2-3	.
TGTGCCACCGGCCGTACAGGGGCCGGCACAGATACGCAGTATTTT	CATGRTGAGTDTQYF	TRBD1	TRBV7-2	TRBJ2-3	.
TGTGCCAGCAGTTTTGGACAGGGCGACGCCTACGAGCAGTACTTC	CASSFGQGDAYEQYF	TRBD1	TRBV6-5	TRBJ2-7	.
TGTGCCAGCAGCTTGATGCGACAGGGCTATCAGCCCCAGCATTTT	CASSLMRQGYQPQHF	TRBD1	TRBV5-6	TRBJ1-5	.
TGTGCCAGCAGTTACTCCGGTGGGACCCAGTACTTC	CASSYSGGTQYF	.	TRBV6-5	TRBJ2-5	once
TGTGCCAGCTCACCCACCGCGGAGGGGATTCAGCCCCAGCATTTT	CASSPTAEGIQPQHF	.	TRBV18	TRBJ1-5	.
TGTGCCAGCAGCTTTGTTAATCAGGTTCCCCTTGGCTACACCTTC	CASSFVNQVPLGYTF	.	TRBV7-2	TRBJ1-2	.
TGCGCCAGCAGCCTCGACGGGGGGGGGCGTGAAAAACTGTTTTTT	CASSLDGGGREKLFF	.	TRBV5-1	TRBJ1-4	.
TGTGCCAGCAGCCCTAGCGGGGGGGCTCGGGAGACCCAGTACTTC	CASSPSGGARETQYF	TRBD2	TRBV7-2	TRBJ2-5	.
TGTGCCAGCAGTTTCGCTCGGGAGCAGTTCTTC	CASSFAREQFF	.	TRBV28	TRBJ2-1	.
TGTGCCAGCAGCTCGGACGGACAACCCCTCCACTTT	CASSSDGQPLHF	.	TRBV7-2	TRBJ1-6	.
TGTGCCAGCAGTGTCACTTGGAGGGAGGGTAATGAAAAACTGTTTTTT	CASSVTWREGNEKLFF	.	TRBV25-1	TRBJ1-4	.
TGCAGCGCTTGGACAGGGAAGATCGATCAGCCCCAGCATTTT	CSAWTGKIDQPQHF	TRBD1	TRBV29-1	TRBJ1-5	.
TGTGCCAGCGAGACAGGGGTTCGGCAAGAGACCCAGTACTTC	CASETGVRQETQYF	TRBD1	TRBV11-2	TRBJ2-5	once
TGTGCCAGCAGGCCAGGGTATAATTCACCCCTCCACTTT	CASRPGYNSPLHF	.	TRBV6-5	TRBJ1-6	.
TGTGCCAGCAGTACCAAACAGGGGTCCCCCTACGAGCAGTACTTC	CASSTKQGSPYEQYF	TRBD1	TRBV28	TRBJ2-7	.
TGTGCCATCAGTCCCTCCGACATACCGAATATGGAGACCCAGTACTTC	CAISPSDIPNMETQYF	.	TRBV10-3	TRBJ2-5	.
TGTGCCAGCAGTGCCACCCCTAGTATAGAGACCCAGTACTTC	CASSATPSIETQYF	.	TRBV27	TRBJ2-5	.
TGTGCCAGCAGTGTGGGCAGGGGGCGGGAGACCCAGTACTTC	CASSVGRGRETQYF	TRBD1	TRBV6-1	TRBJ2-5	.
TGTGCCAGCAGCGAAGCGGGGGTTTACACCGGGGAGCTGTTTTTT	CASSEAGVYTGELFF	TRBD2	TRBV9	TRBJ2-2	.
TGTGCCATCTCCCCCCTCAGGCTGTTTACCGATCAGCCCCAGCATTTT	CAISPLRLFTDQPQHF	.	TRBV28	TRBJ1-5	.
TGTGCCAGCCCCGATGGGGGCACAGGAAACACCATATATTTT	CASPDGGTGNTIYF	.	TRBV2	TRBJ1-3	.
TGTGCCAGCAGCTTGTCGGCCAGACAGGGAGATGGCTACACCTTC	CASSLSARQGDGYTF	TRBD1	TRBV5-6	TRBJ1-2	.
TGTGCCAGCACTCCGAGGGCTCCATATGGCTACACCTTC	CASTPRAPYGYTF	.	TRBV28	TRBJ1-2	.
TGTGCCAGCAGACGCGACAGGGGAGGAACTGAAGCTTTCTTT	CASRRDRGGTEAFF	TRBD1	TRBV7-2	TRBJ1-1	.
TGTGCCAGTAGTATAGTCGGGGGCGGGAGGAACACTGAAGCTTTCTTT	CASSIVGGGRNTEAFF	.	TRBV19	TRBJ1-1	.
TGTGCCAGCAGCCCCCAGGGGGAAAAACTGTTTTTT	CASSPQGEKLFF	.	TRBV5-6	TRBJ1-4	.
TGTGCCAGCAGCGAGGGACAGAGTCATACCTACAATGAGCAGTTCTTC	CASSEGQSHTYNEQFF	TRBD1	TRBV9	TRBJ2-1	.
TGTGCCAGCACCTCTTTGGGGGGGGCTCACGGGGAGCTGTTTTTT	CASTSLGGAHGELFF	.	TRBV27	TRBJ2-2	.
TGTGCCAGCTCACCATCGAGGGCCGGGACAGATACGCAGTATTTT	CASSPSRAGTDTQYF	.	TRBV18	TRBJ2-3	.
TGTGCCAGCAGCTTACTAGCGGGGACTAACAATGAGCAGTTCTTC	CASSLLAGTNNEQFF	TRBD2	TRBV7-9	TRBJ2-1	.
TGTGCCAGCAGCTTAGGGGTCGGGGTAGGGTCGTACGAGCAGTACTTC	CASSLGVGVGSYEQYF	.	TRBV7-9	TRBJ2-7	.
TGCAGCGTTGAGGCCGGGCTTGAGGGCGGGGAGCTGTTTTTT	CSVEAGLEGGELFF	.	TRBV29-1	TRBJ2-2	.
TGTGCCAGCAGCCCCCCCGACAGGGTGAGGTATGGCTACACCTTC	CASSPPDRVRYGYTF	TRBD1	TRBV28	TRBJ1-2	.
TGTGCCAGCAGCCTCGGACAGAACTATGGCTACACCTTC	CASSLGQNYGYTF	.	TRBV11-2	TRBJ1-2	.
TGTGCCAGCAGCCCCAGGGGTGGGAATTCACCCCTCCACTTT	CASSPRGGNSPLHF	.	TRBV6-5	TRBJ1-6	.
TGTGCCAGCAGCCGACAGGGGGCAGTCACTGAAGCTTTCTTT	CASSRQGAVTEAFF	TRBD1	TRBV6-5	TRBJ1-1	.
TGTGCCAGCAGTGTACAGGGGGGCTTGAACACTGAAGCTTTCTTT	CASSVQGGLNTEAFF	TRBD1	TRBV27	TRBJ1-1	once
TGTGCCAGCAGATCGCAGGGTACCGGGGAGCTGTTTTTT	CASRSQGTGELFF	.	TRBV6-5	TRBJ2-2	.
TGTGCCACCAGCAGAGATAGACAGGGGGCAGAGACCCAGTACTTC	CATSRDRQGAETQYF	TRBD1	TRBV15	TRBJ2-5	few
TGTGCCAGCAGGTTAGGGACAGGAGCTAACTATGGCTACACCTTC	CASRLGTGANYGYTF	TRBD1	TRBV2	TRBJ1-2	.
TGTGCCAGCAGTGTTGGCTCGTTCAACGAGCAGTACTTC	CASSVGSFNEQYF	.	TRBV2	TRBJ2-7	.
TGTGCCAGTAACTCCTTGGGGAGGGCCCAGTTCTTC	CASNSLGRAQFF	TRBD2	TRBV19	TRBJ2-1	once
TGTGCCAGCAGCTTAGGTCTTAACACCGGGGAGCTGTTTTTT	CASSLGLNTGELFF	.	TRBV7-8	TRBJ2-2	.
TGTGCCATCAGTGAGAGTCCCCAACTAGAGGCCCCTCCGGATGAGCAGTTCTTC	CAISESPQLEAPPDEQFF	.	TRBV10-3	TRBJ2-1	.
TGTGCCAGCAGCTTATCAGGGGCGGGGGGAGGCACAGATACGCAGTATTTT	CASSLSGAGGGTDTQYF	TRBD2	TRBV11-3	TRBJ2-3	.